The 25 T cell receptor beta chains below were found in one sample sequenced in a study of beta chain features in type 1 diabetes. Expressed TCRB transcripts were sequenced because the isolated RNA had all been reverse transcribed beforehand. Here immunoSEQ multiplex PCR was the method, and the copy in TCRdb shows in-frame clones only, minus some. The sample records roughly 260,000 clones, roughly 20% being singletons. Points from the study as a whole: In all four CD4+ subsets, TCRB CDR3 length was significantly, moderately reduced in type 1 diabetes.

For these TCRs, the target antigens are not known. Sample: naive CD4+ T cells from blood. The receptors here all came from a woman between 35 and 50 years old with type 1 diabetes.

CDR3 residues: CASSPGEWTRPDTQYF. CDR3 nucleotide sequence: TGTGCCAGCAGCCCGGGAGAGTGGACTCGGCCAGATACGCAGTATTTT. This chain joins TRBV28 and TRBJ2-3; tentative D call: TRBD2 (6 bases). V gave up 6 bases and J gave up 4 bases, with 20 bases separating them. The CDR3 loop spans 16 amino acids. Germline lookup yields CDR1 MDHEN and CDR2 SYDVKM. Full variable domain (missing parts from reference TRBV28 and TRBJ2-3): DVKVTQSSRYLVKRTGEKVFLECVQDMDHENMFWYRQDPGLGLRLIYFSYDVKMKEKGDIPEGYSVSREKKERFSLILESASTNQTSMYLCASSPGEWTRPDTQYFGPGTRLTVL.

The V call is TRBV7-2, the J call TRBJ2-7; D ambiguous. This CDR3 has 13 amino acids. V shed 5 bases and J shed 2 bases, with 10 bases lying between them. Germline V gives CDR1 SGHTA, CDR2 FQGNSA. In DNA, the CDR3 is TGTGCCAGCAGCCCTGACAACCCCTACGAGCAGTACTTC. Translated, it gives CASSPDNPYEQYF.

The chain has TRBV6-6 and TRBJ1-2; TRBD1 matches at 9 bases. Germline V lookup: CDR1 MNHNY, CDR2 SVGAGI (reference sequence). J was trimmed by 8 bases and V by 5 bases; bases with no gene match: 6. The CDR3 runs to 13 residues. CDR3 loop: CASSPGQGGGYTF. The CDR3 DNA reads as TGTGCCAGCAGTCCGGGACAGGGAGGCGGCTACACCTTC.

The V call is TRBV7-9, the J call TRBJ2-3, with D perhaps TRBD1 (6 bases). The CDR3 extends over 12 amino acids. Deletions cut 5 bases from V and 7 bases from J, with 10 bases between. Germline assignment: CDR1 SEHNR and CDR2 FQNEAQ (reference sequence). CDR3 sequence reads: CASSPDSNTQYF. DNA of the CDR3: TGTGCCAGCAGCCCGGACAGCAATACGCAGTATTTT.

CDR3 protein: CATSGRLAGKETQYF. CDR3 DNA: TGTGCCACCAGCGGACGACTAGCGGGGAAAGAGACCCAGTACTTC. The chain recombines TRBV15 with TRBJ2-5; 11 nucleotides line up with TRBD2. Germline assignment: CDR1 LNHNV and CDR2 YYDKDF (reference sequence). Trimming took 5 bases from V and 3 from J; bases not matched to a gene: 5. This CDR3 is built from 15 residues.

This clone has only a few counts. The rearrangement links TRBV4-2 to TRBJ2-7; TRBD1 agrees at 9 bases. The CDR3 spans 15 residues. The junction had 7 bases not matched to a gene; V was cut back by 3 bases and J by 4 bases. CDR1 LGHNA and CDR2 YNFKEQ come from the germline V gene. CDR3 nucleotide sequence: TGTGCCAGCAGCCAGCCGGGACAGGGTCTTTACGAGCAGTACTTC. Protein: CASSQPGQGLYEQYF.

J is TRBJ2-5 and V is TRBV9; 8 bases agree with TRBD2. Germline V gives CDR1 SGDLS, CDR2 YYNGEE. Trimming removed 0 bases from V and 5 bases from J; junction bases left unmatched: 6. This CDR3 contains 15 residues. CDR3 DNA: TGTGCCAGCAGCGTAGTGGGGACTAGGGTGGAGACCCAGTACTTC. It yields the protein CASSVVGTRVETQYF.

This chain connects TRBV2 to TRBJ2-2; D ambiguous. CDR3 length equals 13 residues. From germline, CDR1 is SNHLY and CDR2 FYNNEI. Trimming took 5 bases from V and 5 from J, leaving 9 bases between them. As DNA, the CDR3 is TGTGCCAGCAGTCCGGGTTGGACCGGGGAGCTGTTTTTT. The encoded protein is CASSPGWTGELFF. Looking up the rest from reference TRBV2 and TRBJ2-2 gives the full variable domain: EPEVTQTPSHQVTQMGQEVILRCVPISNHLYFYWYRQILGQKVEFLVSFYNNEISEKSEIFDDQFSVERPDGSNFTLKIRSTKLEDSAMYFCASSPGWTGELFFGEGSRLTVL.

The chain employs TRBV19 and TRBJ1-1; D gene unclear. Trimming left V 7 bases short and J 0 bases short, with 9 bases between. Germline values: CDR1 LNHDA, CDR2 SQIVND (reference sequence). This CDR3 region has 13 residues. CDR3 nucleotides: TGTGCCAGTACTGGCGGGGTGAACACTGAAGCTTTCTTT. This translates into CASTGGVNTEAFF.

This clone was seen a handful of times. This CDR3 is CASSQSQGAGDEQYF. CDR3 DNA sequence: TGTGCCAGCTCACAATCCCAGGGGGCTGGGGACGAGCAGTACTTC. The chain couples TRBV18 to TRBJ2-7, with 8 bases lining up with TRBD1. Trimming at V came to 4 bases and at J to 5 bases, leaving 10 bases not matched to a gene. Looked up from germline, CDR1 is KGHSH and CDR2 is LQKENI. This CDR3 spans 15 amino acids. Looking up the rest from reference TRBV18 and TRBJ2-7 gives the full variable domain: NAGVMQNPRHLVRRRGQEARLRCSPMKGHSHVYWYRQLPEEGLKFMVYLQKENIIDESGMPKERFSAEFPKEGPSILRIQQVVRGDSAAYFCASSQSQGAGDEQYFGPGTRLTVT.

The chain carries TRBV30 and TRBJ1-4; 9 bases agree with TRBD1. The CDR3 spans 13 residues. J was trimmed by 6 bases and V by 3 bases; bases with no gene match: 2. In germline, CDR1 is GTSNPN, CDR2 SVGIG (reference sequence). The CDR3 DNA reads TGTGCCTGGAGACGACAGGGGGATGAAAAACTGTTTTTT. Protein sequence: CAWRRQGDEKLFF.

This chain joins TRBV5-4 and TRBJ2-3; D is perhaps TRBD2 (5 bases). Between the trimmed V and J ends, which lost 4 bases and 10 bases, there was a span of 25 bases. This CDR3 has 16 residues. Germline V gene sequence: CDR1 SGHNT, CDR2 YYREEE (reference sequence). The CDR3 DNA sequence: TGTGCCAGCAGCGCCGGGGTCCTTCAAGAGTTTGGTGCGCAGTATTTT. This encodes CASSAGVLQEFGAQYF.

The sample holds a few counts of this clone. This rearrangement joins TRBV4-1 to TRBJ1-4, with TRBD1 matching 8 bases. The CDR3 loop spans 15 amino acids. With V trimmed by 3 bases and J by 3 bases, 3 bases remained unmatched. Looked up from germline, CDR1 is MGHRA and CDR2 is YSYEKL. CDR3 amino acids: CASSHQTGANEKLFF. As DNA, the CDR3 is TGCGCCAGCAGCCACCAGACAGGGGCTAATGAAAAACTGTTTTTT.

V is TRBV9 and J is TRBJ2-1; 8 positions agree with TRBD2. CDR3 length: 13 residues. Trimming cost V 7 bases and J 5 bases; bases outside gene matches: 5. Germline CDR1 is SGDLS and CDR2 is YYNGEE. The CDR3 bases are TGTGCCAGCGCACTCGGGGGGGACAATGAGCAGTTCTTC. Residues: CASALGGDNEQFF.

The genes are TRBV11-2 and TRBJ2-2; possibly TRBD1 for D (5 bases). The CDR3 consists of 14 residues. Trimming cost V 6 bases and J 3 bases, with 11 bases left between them. In germline, CDR1 is SGHAT, CDR2 FQNNGV. CDR3 in amino acids: CASRTTRDTGELFF. As DNA, the CDR3 is TGTGCCAGCAGAACAACCAGGGACACCGGGGAGCTGTTTTTT.

This clone came up a few times. This chain joins TRBV7-9 and TRBJ1-1; D unresolved. Germline V gene lookup returns CDR1 SEHNR and CDR2 FQNEAQ (reference sequence). Trimming removed 2 bases from V and 1 base from J, with 11 bases in between. The CDR3 contains 15 residues. CDR3 DNA sequence: TGTGCCAGCAGCTTAAGGAGGTCGGGGAACACTGAAGCTTTCTTT. It codes for CASSLRRSGNTEAFF.

This clone was detected only once. This chain links TRBV4-2 with TRBJ1-6; perhaps TRBD1 as D (6 bases). Germline V CDR1 and CDR2: LGHNA, YNFKEQ. The length of the CDR3 is 17 residues. V lost 0 bases and J lost 6, with 15 bases in between. The CDR3 DNA reads TGTGCCAGCAGCCAAGAAGCCGGGGGAGGGGGTAATTCACCCCTCCACTTT. Its protein product is CASSQEAGGGGNSPLHF.

V usage is TRBV18 and J usage is TRBJ2-1; TRBD1 agrees at 9 bases. The CDR3 has 17 amino acids. The germline V gene encodes CDR1 KGHSH and CDR2 LQKENI. V dropped 5 bases and J dropped 1; count of bases not matched to a gene: 9. The CDR3 region is CASSSQTGGRSYNEQFF. CDR3 in DNA: TGTGCCAGCTCATCCCAGACAGGGGGGAGATCCTACAATGAGCAGTTCTTC. The full variable domain, completed using reference TRBV18 and TRBJ2-1, is NAGVMQNPRHLVRRRGQEARLRCSPMKGHSHVYWYRQLPEEGLKFMVYLQKENIIDESGMPKERFSAEFPKEGPSILRIQQVVRGDSAAYFCASSSQTGGRSYNEQFFGPGTRLTVL.

The rearrangement uses TRBV7-9 and TRBJ2-3; no firm D call. Trimming took 4 bases from V and 2 from J, leaving 19 bases between them. Germline CDR1 reads SEHNR; CDR2 reads FQNEAQ (reference sequence). The CDR3 consists of 17 residues. CDR3 bases: TGTGCCAGCAGCTCAATATGGGCCGTACTTTACACAGATACGCAGTATTTT. It yields the protein CASSSIWAVLYTDTQYF.

CDR3 loop: CASSQAQTGGVRYEAYEQYF. The CDR3 DNA reads as TGCGCCAGCAGCCAAGCTCAGACAGGGGGCGTTCGGTACGAGGCCTACGAGCAGTACTTC. The rearrangement links TRBV4-1 to TRBJ2-7; TRBD1 aligns across 10 bases. The junction had 17 bases not matched to a gene; V was cut back by 1 base and J by 2 bases. Germline V lookup: CDR1 MGHRA, CDR2 YSYEKL. The CDR3 length is 20 residues.

This chain uses TRBV4-1 with TRBJ1-1; D gene uncertain. This CDR3 region has 15 residues. Germline assignment: CDR1 MGHRA and CDR2 YSYEKL. Trimming pared 0 bases from V and 0 bases from J, leaving 8 bases between. The CDR3: CASSQEVAMNTEAFF. As DNA, the CDR3 is TGCGCCAGCAGCCAAGAGGTAGCGATGAACACTGAAGCTTTCTTT.

This chain uses TRBV5-6 with TRBJ2-1, with 8 bases matching TRBD2. CDR1 and CDR2 from the germline V gene are SGHDT and YYEEEE. Trimming removed 0 bases from V and 3 bases from J; junction bases left unmatched: 5. The CDR3 spans 16 residues. CDR3 region: CASSLERETFYNEQFF. The CDR3 DNA reads TGTGCCAGCAGCTTGGAGCGGGAGACGTTCTACAATGAGCAGTTCTTC.

The rearrangement links TRBV29-1 to TRBJ1-1, with TRBD1 matching over 9 bases. The germline CDR1 and CDR2 sequences are SQVTM and ANQGSEA. There are 12 residues in the CDR3. The V and J ends lost 6 bases and 3 bases, in that order; junction bases with no gene match: 2. The CDR3 nucleotides are TGCAGCGTGGGACAGGGTCACACTGAAGCTTTCTTT. The encoded protein is CSVGQGHTEAFF.

A few counts support this clone. The chain combines TRBV4-1 with TRBJ2-6; 12 bases agree with TRBD2. Germline CDR1 is MGHRA and CDR2 is YSYEKL. J was trimmed by 0 bases and V by 4 bases; bases with no gene match: 4. CDR3 length equals 18 residues. The CDR3 coding sequence is TGCGCCAGCAGCCTCGGGACTAGCGGGCTCTCTGGGGCCAACGTCCTGACTTTC. Its protein is CASSLGTSGLSGANVLTF.

This clone was found a few times. This chain uses TRBV5-1 with TRBJ2-7, with 13 bases fitting TRBD2. Germline CDR1 and CDR2: SGHRS and YFSETQ. The CDR3 loop spans 15 amino acids. The V gene end was trimmed by 3 bases and the J gene end by 7 bases; junction bases not matched to a gene: 7. The CDR3 loop is CASSSGTSGEGEQYF. DNA for the CDR3: TGCGCCAGCAGCTCGGGGACTAGCGGGGAAGGTGAGCAGTACTTC.